In this sample, the clone carrying this TCR beta chain turned up a few times. The CDR3 is 13 residues long. J gave up 8 bases and V 4 bases, and 7 bases lay outside the gene matches. Germline V gene sequence: CDR1 SQVTM, CDR2 ANQGSEA. Generated by immunoSEQ multiplex PCR, the TCRdb table keeps only in-frame clones and is missing some. Here the sample spans approximately 67,000 clones, around 84% being singletons. This specimen belongs to a study of T cell responses to AZD1222 COVID-19 vaccine. The TCR sequence derives from an adult in good health. The sample was peripheral blood, taken on day 0 of AZD1222 vaccination. The chain recombines TRBV29-1 with TRBJ2-1; 8 bases line up with TRBD2. The CDR3 nucleotides read TGCAGCGTTGTAGCGGGGAAATGGGATGAGCAGTTCTTC. Translation gives CSVVAGKWDEQFF.